This T cell receptor beta chain is from a study of cytomegalovirus exposure and HLA in healthy donors. Study results and caveats: The authors later found TCR association rates varying by HLA locus, with DRB1 most and HLA-C fewest.

Turning to this clone: As yet, its antigen is unknown.

The CDR3 runs to 15 residues. The V and J ends lost 4 bases and 2 bases, in that order; junction bases with no gene match: 4. The germline V gene has CDR1 MGHRA and CDR2 YSYEKL. The donors were healthy bone marrow donors. The PCR ran on 60 Vbeta and 13 Jbeta primers. Profiled with immunoSEQ multiplex PCR; TCRdb holds only in-frame clones, not every one. Of 160,000 or so clones in the sample, 70% were seen once. The chain is built from TRBV4-1 and TRBJ2-2; 7 nucleotides align to TRBD1. The clonotype originates from a man aged 18 to 29 in good health and CMV-seropositive. The sequenced sample was PBMCs. The CDR3 coding sequence is TGCGCCAGCAGCCCGAGACAGGGTAACACCGGGGAGCTGTTTTTT. It yields the protein CASSPRQGNTGELFF.